One and the same sample provided the 10 T cell receptor beta chains below, sequenced in a study of blood T cell repertoires in COVID-19. Method: immunoSEQ multiplex PCR; TCRdb's copy keeps in-frame clones and lacks some. This table has 200,000 to 250,000 clones, around 86% appearing once. Sequenced material: PBMCs or T cells enriched from blood (not recorded which). These receptors all come from a woman aged 50 to 60 who had recovered from COVID-19.

The V gene is TRBV2, the J gene TRBJ2-1; D is unclear. This CDR3 has 14 residues. V was clipped by 1 base and J by 3 bases, with 7 bases between them. The germline V gene encodes CDR1 SNHLY and CDR2 FYNNEI. Here the CDR3 DNA reads TGTGCCAGCAGTGAAGTCCTCCTCTACAATGAGCAGTTCTTC. Residues: CASSEVLLYNEQFF.

This chain links TRBV11-2 with TRBJ1-2; D ambiguous. V lost 2 bases, J lost 2 bases, and 6 bases lay in between. This CDR3 spans 13 amino acids. Germline V lookup: CDR1 SGHAT, CDR2 FQNNGV. The CDR3 coding sequence is TGTGCCAGCAGCTTAATCAGGAACTATGGCTACACCTTC. This translates into CASSLIRNYGYTF.

V usage is TRBV30 and J usage is TRBJ2-5; D perhaps matches TRBD2 (6 bases). Germline CDR1 reads GTSNPN; CDR2 reads SVGIG (reference sequence). The V gene lost 7 bases and the J gene lost 1 base, with 10 bases spanning the gap. The CDR3 contains 12 residues. CDR3 sequence: CAYRDSQETQYF. In DNA, the CDR3 is TGTGCCTACCGGGACTCCCAAGAGACCCAGTACTTC.

The chain joins TRBV28 to TRBJ1-2; D possibly corresponds to TRBD1 (6 bases). The CDR3 spans 15 residues. V gave up 4 bases and J gave up 1 base, with 13 bases separating them. The germline gives CDR1 MDHEN, CDR2 SYDVKM. The CDR3 region is CASSSLGQINYGYTF. DNA of the CDR3: TGTGCCAGCAGTTCCTTAGGACAGATTAACTATGGCTACACCTTC.

V and J are TRBV5-1 and TRBJ2-1; 9 bases fit TRBD1. This CDR3 is built from 15 residues. CDR1 SGHRS and CDR2 YFSETQ come from the germline V gene. J gave up 10 bases and V 0 bases, and 8 bases lay outside the gene matches. The CDR3: CASSLVGTGIWEQFF. The CDR3 DNA is TGCGCCAGCAGCTTGGTCGGGACAGGGATTTGGGAGCAGTTCTTC.

The chain carries TRBV18 and TRBJ1-6; 7 positions match TRBD1. This CDR3 contains 15 residues. J gave up 7 bases and V 1 base, and 4 bases lay outside the gene matches. CDR1 KGHSH and CDR2 LQKENI come from the germline V gene. This CDR3 is CASSPQGGQNSPLHF. DNA for the CDR3: TGTGCCAGCTCACCACAAGGGGGCCAGAATTCACCCCTCCACTTT.

In this sample, this clone turned up a few times. The CDR3 bases are TGTGCCAGCAGCTTAGAGGACAGGGATCAGCCCCAGCATTTT. It translates to CASSLEDRDQPQHF. V usage is TRBV7-9 and J usage is TRBJ1-5, with 8 positions matching TRBD1. CDR3 length equals 14 residues. Germline-derived CDR1 and CDR2 are SEHNR and FQNEAQ (reference sequence). Unmatched junction bases numbered 1, after V lost 1 base and J lost 5 bases.

The chain is built from TRBV28 and TRBJ2-3; possible D gene TRBD2, 5 bases. This CDR3 has 13 amino acids. CDR1 is MDHEN and CDR2 is SYDVKM in the germline V gene. The ends were cut back, 8 bases at V and 0 bases at J, with 9 bases in the middle. CDR3 DNA sequence: TGTGCCAGCGGGCGGAGGAGCACAGATACGCAGTATTTT. Protein sequence: CASGRRSTDTQYF.

The J gene is TRBJ1-5, the V gene TRBV5-8; 8 bases are a match to TRBD1. Unmatched junction bases numbered 7, after V lost 3 bases and J lost 5 bases. The germline CDR1 and CDR2 sequences are SGHTS and YDEGEE. CDR3 length: 15 residues. CDR3: CASSSSGTGYQPQHF. CDR3 nucleotides: TGTGCCAGCAGCTCATCCGGGACAGGCTATCAGCCCCAGCATTTT. Full variable domain (rest looked up from reference TRBV5-8 and TRBJ1-5): EAGVTQSPTHLIKTRGQQATLRCSPISGHTSVYWYQQALGLGLQFLLWYDEGEERNRGNFPPRFSGRQFPNYSSELNVNALELEDSALYLCASSSSGTGYQPQHFGDGTRLSIL.

The genes are TRBV28 and TRBJ1-4; TRBD1 aligns across 8 bases. The junction had 8 bases not matched to a gene; V was cut back by 7 bases and J by 7 bases. This CDR3 contains 14 residues. Per germline, CDR1 MDHEN and CDR2 SYDVKM. In DNA form, the CDR3 reads TGTGCCAGCACGGTGGACAGGGTCGCTGAAAAACTGTTTTTT. Protein sequence: CASTVDRVAEKLFF.